These T cell receptor beta chains were read from a single sample in a study of shared clonotypes between healthy human individuals. The assay was immunoSEQ multiplex PCR, and TCRdb's table has in-frame clones only and misses some. Here the sample spans millions of clones, approximately 95% being singletons. Sequenced sample: naive CD4+ T cells from PBMCs. These receptors originate from a man younger than 35 in good health. Some clones in this sample may be carry-over from other donors' samples. The CDR3 runs from the conserved cysteine through the conserved F or W. D genes are given only for firm matches. Clone size appears in some rows only: once, few, many, or a class for an expanded clone.

d_call: NA; j_call: TRBJ2-5; v_call: TRBV5-1; clone_size: NA; cdr3_nt: TGCGCCAGCAGCTTGTTTTTCCCGAGCCAAGAGACCCAGTACTTC; cdr3_aa: CASSLFFPSQETQYF
d_call: NA; j_call: TRBJ2-1; v_call: TRBV30; clone_size: NA; cdr3_nt: TGTGCCTGGAGTGCCCGGAGGGACTCCTACAATGAGCAGTTCTTC; cdr3_aa: CAWSARRDSYNEQFF
d_call: NA; j_call: TRBJ2-1; v_call: TRBV11-3; clone_size: NA; cdr3_nt: TGTGCCAGCAGCTTAGGGGTGGACAATGAGCAGTTCTTC; cdr3_aa: CASSLGVDNEQFF
d_call: NA; j_call: TRBJ2-3; v_call: TRBV7-9; clone_size: NA; cdr3_nt: TGTGCCAGCAGCTTTCCTTCGGGGGGCCGGTCCCTCACAGATACGCAGTATTTT; cdr3_aa: CASSFPSGGRSLTDTQYF
d_call: NA; j_call: TRBJ2-3; v_call: TRBV6-4; clone_size: NA; cdr3_nt: TGTGCCAGCAGGTCTGGCGATACGCAGTATTTT; cdr3_aa: CASRSGDTQYF
d_call: NA; j_call: TRBJ2-1; v_call: TRBV7-3; clone_size: once; cdr3_nt: TGTGCCAGCAGCGCAAGGGGGACCTCCCTGCACAATGAGCAGTTCTTC; cdr3_aa: CASSARGTSLHNEQFF
d_call: NA; j_call: TRBJ2-2; v_call: TRBV13; clone_size: NA; cdr3_nt: TGTGCCAGCGGGCTCCGGAGGGCGGGAACCGGGGAGCTGTTTTTT; cdr3_aa: CASGLRRAGTGELFF
d_call: NA; j_call: TRBJ1-2; v_call: TRBV6-6; clone_size: once; cdr3_nt: TGTGCCAGCAGTAAAAATTCAGCGATCTATGGCTACACCTTC; cdr3_aa: CASSKNSAIYGYTF
d_call: NA; j_call: TRBJ1-1; v_call: TRBV7-2; clone_size: NA; cdr3_nt: TGTGCCAGCAGCTTAGACAGGGAGGAGGTGGACACTGAAGCTTTCTTT; cdr3_aa: CASSLDREEVDTEAFF
d_call: NA; j_call: TRBJ2-7; v_call: TRBV28; clone_size: NA; cdr3_nt: TGTGCCAGCAGTTTAGCGGGGGCTAGCGGTTCCCACGAGCAGTACTTC; cdr3_aa: CASSLAGASGSHEQYF
d_call: TRBD1; j_call: TRBJ1-1; v_call: TRBV7-9; clone_size: NA; cdr3_nt: TGTGCCAGCGTACAGGGGAATGACCCCTCCTTGAACACTGAAGCTTTCTTT; cdr3_aa: CASVQGNDPSLNTEAFF
d_call: NA; j_call: TRBJ1-1; v_call: TRBV6-1; clone_size: NA; cdr3_nt: TGTGCCAGCAGCTGGGGGGGGAACACTGAAGCTTTCTTT; cdr3_aa: CASSWGGNTEAFF
d_call: NA; j_call: TRBJ2-5; v_call: TRBV2; clone_size: NA; cdr3_nt: TGTGCCAGCAGTGTTTTGGGCCTGGAGACCCAGTACTTC; cdr3_aa: CASSVLGLETQYF
d_call: NA; j_call: TRBJ2-1; v_call: TRBV29-1; clone_size: NA; cdr3_nt: TGCAGCGTTATAGGGCATTTATCCCCCCGGGGGCAGTTCTTC; cdr3_aa: CSVIGHLSPRGQFF
d_call: NA; j_call: TRBJ2-3; v_call: TRBV5-4; clone_size: NA; cdr3_nt: TGTGCCAGCAGCCTGAACACAGATACGCAGTATTTT; cdr3_aa: CASSLNTDTQYF
d_call: NA; j_call: TRBJ1-1; v_call: TRBV14; clone_size: NA; cdr3_nt: TGTGCCAGCAGCCTCATGAACACTGAAGCTTTCTTT; cdr3_aa: CASSLMNTEAFF
d_call: NA; j_call: TRBJ2-5; v_call: TRBV4-2; clone_size: NA; cdr3_nt: TGTGCCAGCAGCCAAGTAGGGTCCAGGTCCGAGGAGACCCAGTACTTC; cdr3_aa: CASSQVGSRSEETQYF
d_call: NA; j_call: TRBJ2-5; v_call: TRBV20-1; clone_size: NA; cdr3_nt: TGCAGTGCTCGGGGGTCCCTGGGCCAGTACTTC; cdr3_aa: CSARGSLGQYF
d_call: TRBD2; j_call: TRBJ2-1; v_call: TRBV11-2; clone_size: NA; cdr3_nt: TGTGCCAGCAGCGGGGTAGCGGGAGTGGGCTACAATGAGCAGTTCTTC; cdr3_aa: CASSGVAGVGYNEQFF
d_call: NA; j_call: TRBJ2-7; v_call: TRBV4-1; clone_size: NA; cdr3_nt: TGCGCCAGCAGCCAAGATGGCAGGGGCTACGAGCAGTACTTC; cdr3_aa: CASSQDGRGYEQYF
d_call: NA; j_call: TRBJ2-2; v_call: TRBV1; clone_size: NA; cdr3_nt: TGCACCAGCAGCCAAGCCGGAGCGGGAAGAGCGGACACCGGGGAGCTGTTTTTT; cdr3_aa: CTSSQAGAGRADTGELFF
d_call: NA; j_call: TRBJ2-5; v_call: TRBV2; clone_size: NA; cdr3_nt: TGTGCCAGTAGCGTCGAGCTATACCAAGAGACCCAGTACTTC; cdr3_aa: CASSVELYQETQYF
d_call: NA; j_call: TRBJ2-5; v_call: TRBV4-3; clone_size: NA; cdr3_nt: TGCGCCAGCAGCCAAGATCAGACGGGGAGGACCCAGTACTTC; cdr3_aa: CASSQDQTGRTQYF
d_call: NA; j_call: TRBJ2-1; v_call: TRBV6-5; clone_size: NA; cdr3_nt: TGTGCCAGCAGTTACACCGGGCCTTGGGGGAATGAGCAGTTCTTC; cdr3_aa: CASSYTGPWGNEQFF
d_call: NA; j_call: TRBJ2-2; v_call: TRBV5-1; clone_size: NA; cdr3_nt: TGCGCCAGCAGCGCTTTAGAAGGGACCGGGGAGCTGTTTTTT; cdr3_aa: CASSALEGTGELFF
d_call: TRBD1; j_call: TRBJ1-5; v_call: TRBV4-2; clone_size: NA; cdr3_nt: TGTGCCAGCAGCTCAGGACCCACGGGACAGGGACTTTATAGCAATCAGCCCCAGCATTTT; cdr3_aa: CASSSGPTGQGLYSNQPQHF